The 5 T cell receptor beta chains below were found in one sample sequenced in a study of control samples from healthy donors and cancer patients. Sequencing was performed with immunoSEQ multiplex PCR; in TCRdb, only in-frame clones are kept and a portion is missing. The data contain nearly 200,000 clones, over 80% of them singletons. The sequenced sample consisted of blood. All receptors come from a man aged 30 to 39 in good health.

The rearrangement joins TRBV28 to TRBJ1-5; D gene uncertain. Germline V gene sequence: CDR1 MDHEN, CDR2 SYDVKM. V shed 1 base and J shed 6 bases, with 7 bases lying between them. The CDR3 is 13 residues long. The CDR3 loop is CASSLSPFQPQHF. The CDR3 DNA follows: TGTGCCAGCAGTTTATCCCCGTTTCAGCCCCAGCATTTT.

This clone was picked up one time. The chain joins TRBV18 to TRBJ2-7, with D tentatively TRBD2 (6 bases). This CDR3 is 13 amino acids long. Germline lookup yields CDR1 KGHSH and CDR2 LQKENI. V was trimmed by 4 bases and J by 7 bases, leaving 14 bases between them. The DNA of the CDR3 is TGTGCCAGCTCACTGGACGGGACTGGGGAGCAGTACTTC. Translated, it gives CASSLDGTGEQYF.

The chain links TRBV28 to TRBJ1-5; TRBD1 matches at 7 bases. Trimming took 7 bases from V and 2 from J; bases not matched to a gene: 2. CDR1 is MDHEN and CDR2 is SYDVKM in the germline V gene. The CDR3 covers 13 residues. For the CDR3, the DNA is TGTGCCAGCAACACAGGGGGCAATCAGCCCCAGCATTTT. It specifies CASNTGGNQPQHF.

The chain couples TRBV2 to TRBJ1-2; tentatively, D is TRBD1 (5 bases). Trimming shortened V by 3 bases and J by 3 bases, and 20 bases separated the two germline ends. The CDR3 consists of 17 residues. Germline lookup yields CDR1 SNHLY and CDR2 FYNNEI. CDR3 bases: TGTGCCAGCAGTGAGGGTCTCGAGGCAGGGCGCGACTATGGCTACACCTTC. Its protein product is CASSEGLEAGRDYGYTF.

This clone was detected only a few times. Written as DNA, the CDR3 is TGTGCCAGCTCCACAGGGGGTATTGCAACTAATGAAAAACTGTTTTTT. It codes for CASSTGGIATNEKLFF. V gene TRBV28 combines with J gene TRBJ1-4; 8 bases align to TRBD1. CDR1 is MDHEN, CDR2 SYDVKM, per germline. The CDR3 covers 16 residues. J lost 0 bases, V lost 8 bases, and 8 bases had no gene match.